The 15 T cell receptor beta chains presented below share a single source sample, sequenced in a study of cytomegalovirus exposure and HLA in healthy donors. The PCR contained 60 Vbeta and 13 Jbeta primers. TCRdb's copy holds only in-frame clones and misses some; the assay was immunoSEQ multiplex PCR. The sample lists about 93,000 clones; approximately 72% were seen once. Sequenced: PBMCs. The receptors were sampled from a woman between 35 and 50 years old in good health and CMV-seronegative.

The chain recombines TRBV2 with TRBJ2-7; 10 bases align to TRBD2. The germline gives CDR1 SNHLY, CDR2 FYNNEI. The CDR3 extends over 17 amino acids. V lost 2 bases, J lost 7 bases, and 14 bases stayed unmatched. Here the CDR3 reads CASSEYGLAGATGEQYF. The CDR3 nucleotides are TGTGCCAGCAGTGAATATGGCCTAGCGGGAGCGACGGGAGAGCAGTACTTC. Full variable domain (rest looked up from reference TRBV2 and TRBJ2-7): EPEVTQTPSHQVTQMGQEVILRCVPISNHLYFYWYRQILGQKVEFLVSFYNNEISEKSEIFDDQFSVERPDGSNFTLKIRSTKLEDSAMYFCASSEYGLAGATGEQYFGPGTRLTVT.

The chain has TRBV5-6 and TRBJ2-1; no clear D. The CDR3 runs to 16 residues. The V end lost 4 bases, the J end lost 0 bases, and 14 bases lay between the germline ends. Germline values: CDR1 SGHDT, CDR2 YYEEEE. The CDR3 nucleotides read TGTGCCAGCAGCCGAGGCCCCGCAAACTCCTACAATGAGCAGTTCTTC. Encoded protein: CASSRGPANSYNEQFF.

The rearrangement links TRBV5-1 to TRBJ2-3; 13 positions match TRBD2. Per the germline V gene, CDR1 is SGHRS and CDR2 is YFSETQ. This CDR3 spans 23 amino acids. The V gene end was trimmed by 1 base and the J gene end by 2 bases; junction bases not matched to a gene: 22. The CDR3 is CASSLITGAGTSGISGNTDTQYF. As DNA, the CDR3 is TGCGCCAGCAGCTTGATTACAGGGGCCGGGACTAGCGGGATCTCGGGGAACACAGATACGCAGTATTTT.

This clone was detected once. The V and J genes are TRBV10-1 and TRBJ1-1; 10 bases are shared with TRBD1. J was trimmed by 1 base and V by 6 bases; bases with no gene match: 5. The germline gives CDR1 WNHNN, CDR2 SYGVQD (reference sequence). This CDR3 spans 15 amino acids. The CDR3 loop is CASRPGQGKNTEAFF. The DNA for the CDR3 is TGCGCCAGCAGGCCGGGACAGGGGAAGAACACTGAAGCTTTCTTT.

The chain combines TRBV5-1 with TRBJ2-7; 11 nucleotides agree with TRBD2. The trim removed 7 bases at V and 2 bases at J, leaving 5 bases unmatched. CDR3 length: 14 amino acids. CDR1 and CDR2 from the germline V gene are SGHRS and YFSETQ. CDR3 in DNA: TGCGCCAGCTCGCTAGCGGGAGGACCCTACGAGCAGTACTTC. It translates to CASSLAGGPYEQYF. Filled out from reference TRBV5-1 and TRBJ2-7, the complete variable domain reads KAGVTQTPRYLIKTRGQQVTLSCSPISGHRSVSWYQQTPGQGLQFLFEYFSETQRNKGNFPGRFSGRQFSNSRSEMNVSTLELGDSALYLCASSLAGGPYEQYFGPGTRLTVT.

V and J are TRBV6-1 and TRBJ1-2; D is undetermined. V was cut by 7 bases and J by 5 bases, with 17 bases left in between. CDR1 is MNHNS, CDR2 SASEGT, per germline. CDR3 length: 14 residues. CDR3 coding DNA: TGTGCCAGCACCCCAACCACCAGGCAGTATGGCTACACCTTC. Translating gives CASTPTTRQYGYTF.

The rearrangement links TRBV2 to TRBJ2-3; D is possibly TRBD2 (6 bases). The CDR3 totals 14 residues. The V end lost 0 bases, the J end lost 7 bases, and 11 bases lay between the germline ends. Germline loops: CDR1 SNHLY, CDR2 FYNNEI. CDR3 in amino acids: CASSEAGGANTQYF. The CDR3 nucleotides read TGTGCCAGCAGTGAAGCGGGAGGCGCTAATACGCAGTATTTT.

V is TRBV6-5 and J is TRBJ2-3; a possible D gene is TRBD1 (5 bases). This CDR3 comprises 15 residues. V was trimmed by 6 bases and J by 4 bases, leaving 17 bases between them. The V gene's germline CDR1 is MNHEY and CDR2 SVGAGI. CDR3 loop: CASSSLGHPADTQYF. CDR3 coding DNA: TGTGCCAGCAGCTCCCTCGGACACCCGGCAGATACGCAGTATTTT.

The rearrangement joins TRBV19 to TRBJ2-7, with 8 bases that match TRBD2. The CDR3 has 14 residues. Germline values: CDR1 LNHDA, CDR2 SQIVND (reference sequence). The V segment lost 5 bases and the J segment 4 bases; nucleotides outside the gene matches: 7. The CDR3 coding sequence is TGTGCCAGTAGTGTAGCGGGATTCCATTACGAGCAGTACTTC. Protein product: CASSVAGFHYEQYF.

The V gene is TRBV27, the J gene TRBJ2-4; D is perhaps TRBD1 (5 bases). The CDR3 consists of 14 residues. The germline V gene has CDR1 MNHEY and CDR2 SMNVEV (reference sequence). Trimming shortened V by 5 bases and J by 6 bases, and 14 bases separated the two germline ends. Here the CDR3 DNA reads TGTGCCAGCAGTCTCCGATCTAGGGGAAACATTCAGTACTTC. Amino acids: CASSLRSRGNIQYF.

This clone showed up just a few times. This chain connects TRBV5-1 to TRBJ2-7, with 14 bases identical to TRBD2. This CDR3 contains 18 residues. Germline V CDR1 and CDR2: SGHRS, YFSETQ. V lost 4 bases and J lost 0; bases outside the gene matches: 9. In nucleotides, the CDR3 is TGCGCCAGCAGCCGCTCCGGGACTAGCGGGAGCCTCTCCTACGAGCAGTACTTC. Translating it yields CASSRSGTSGSLSYEQYF.

This chain links TRBV5-1 with TRBJ2-1; 9 bases are a match to TRBD1. V lost 3 bases and J lost 2; bases outside the gene matches: 3. The germline V gene has CDR1 SGHRS and CDR2 YFSETQ. The CDR3 spans 15 residues. CDR3 region: CASSWGQGAYNEQFF. CDR3 DNA: TGCGCCAGCAGCTGGGGACAGGGAGCCTACAATGAGCAGTTCTTC.

The rearrangement uses TRBV5-6 and TRBJ2-5; 7 bases fit TRBD1. The J call is doubtful: the DNA matches TRBJ2-7 better. The CDR3 runs to 15 residues. CDR1 and CDR2 from the germline V gene are SGHDT and YYEEEE. This CDR3 is CASSFTGVGYYEQYF. CDR3 DNA sequence: TGTGCCAGCAGCTTCACAGGGGTCGGTTACTACGAGCAGTACTTC.

This clone was found a few times. The rearrangement joins TRBV29-1 to TRBJ1-6, with a tentative D call TRBD1 (6 bases). Per the germline V gene, CDR1 is SQVTM and CDR2 is ANQGSEA. Between the trimmed V and J ends, which lost 4 bases and 7 bases, there was a span of 11 bases. This CDR3 has 13 amino acids. CDR3 amino acids: CSVADRENSPLHF. The CDR3 coding sequence is TGCAGCGTTGCGGACAGAGAAAATTCACCCCTCCACTTT.

The chain links TRBV19 to TRBJ2-1; TRBD2 matches 14 bases. The CDR3 loop spans 14 amino acids. CDR1 LNHDA and CDR2 SQIVND come from the germline V gene (reference sequence). The V gene end was trimmed by 7 bases and the J gene end by 11 bases; junction bases not matched to a gene: 7. The chain's CDR3 is CASTATSGRVKQFF. DNA for the CDR3: TGTGCCAGTACCGCGACTAGCGGGAGGGTGAAGCAGTTCTTC.